A single sample is the source of the 29 T cell receptor beta chains below, sequenced in a study of blood T cell repertoires in COVID-19. Assay used: immunoSEQ multiplex PCR; TCRdb lists only in-frame clones, some missing. The table records 160,000 or so clones, approximately 90% of them present only once. Sequencing was carried out using peripheral blood. The receptors shown here come from a woman between 45 and 65 years old with acute or convalescent COVID-19.

The genes are TRBV4-2 and TRBJ1-5, with a weak D call TRBD1 (6 bases). The germline V and J ends were trimmed by 6 bases and 3 bases, with 15 bases remaining between them. This CDR3 is built from 15 residues. Germline V CDR1 and CDR2: LGHNA, YNFKEQ. DNA of the CDR3: TGTGCCAGCAGTCCGAGGGGGGGGGACAATCAGCCCCAGCATTTT. Amino acids: CASSPRGGDNQPQHF.

Only one count was recorded for this clone. J is TRBJ2-7 and V is TRBV30; 9 bases align to TRBD1. From germline, CDR1 is GTSNPN and CDR2 SVGIG (reference sequence). The V segment lost 2 bases and the J segment 2 bases; nucleotides outside the gene matches: 7. This CDR3 has 15 residues. The CDR3 region is CAWSQGQGIPYEQYF. The CDR3 nucleotides read TGTGCCTGGAGTCAAGGACAGGGGATTCCCTACGAGCAGTACTTC.

The chain links TRBV30 to TRBJ2-5; the match to TRBD2 covers 9 bases. In germline, CDR1 is GTSNPN, CDR2 SVGIG (reference sequence). Trimming removed 0 bases from V and 2 bases from J; junction bases left unmatched: 7. This CDR3 has 16 amino acids. The CDR3 loop reads CAWSVRGLAGQETQYF. The CDR3 DNA is TGTGCCTGGAGTGTACGGGGGCTAGCGGGACAAGAGACCCAGTACTTC. The variable domain in full, completed from reference TRBV30 and TRBJ2-5, reads SQTIHQWPATLVQPVGSPLSLECTVEGTSNPNLYWYRQAAGRGLQLLFYSVGIGQISSEVPQNLSASRPQDRQFILSSKKLLLSDSGFYLCAWSVRGLAGQETQYFGPGTRLLVL.

The chain employs TRBV19 and TRBJ2-1; no reliable D call. V shed 1 base and J shed 8 bases, with 6 bases lying between them. The germline V gene encodes CDR1 LNHDA and CDR2 SQIVND (reference sequence). The CDR3 extends over 12 amino acids. CDR3 residues: CASSIGVYEQFF. DNA for the CDR3: TGTGCCAGTAGTATAGGCGTCTATGAGCAGTTCTTC.

CDR3 protein: CASSLAPRTESYEQYF. CDR3 DNA: TGTGCCAGCAGCTTGGCCCCCCGAACTGAGTCCTACGAGCAGTACTTC. This chain joins TRBV5-4 and TRBJ2-7, with D hard to call. CDR3 size: 16 residues. Trimming stripped 0 bases from V and 1 base from J, with 14 bases between. Germline lookup yields CDR1 SGHNT and CDR2 YYREEE (reference sequence).

V gene TRBV5-1 combines with J gene TRBJ1-3; D gene unclear. Germline-derived CDR1 and CDR2 are SGHRS and YFSETQ. The CDR3 contains 15 residues. The V and J ends lost 0 bases and 1 base respectively, with 8 bases between them. Here the CDR3 reads CASSLGRVSGNTIYF. CDR3 nucleotides: TGCGCCAGCAGCTTGGGGAGGGTATCTGGAAACACCATATATTTT.

The V gene is TRBV7-9, the J gene TRBJ1-1; D might be TRBD1 (6 bases). The V gene's germline CDR1 is SEHNR and CDR2 FQNEAQ (reference sequence). This CDR3 has 15 residues. The V end lost 5 bases, the J end lost 2 bases, and 15 bases lay between the germline ends. The CDR3 reads CASSTRQAANTEAFF. CDR3 DNA sequence: TGTGCCAGCAGCACTAGACAGGCTGCTAACACTGAAGCTTTCTTT.

The J gene is TRBJ2-3, the V gene TRBV25-1; 7 bases are a match to TRBD1. From germline, CDR1 is MGHDK and CDR2 SYGVNS. V shed 3 bases, J shed 0 bases, and the junction held 0 bases outside the gene matches. The CDR3 runs 14 residues. The DNA of the CDR3 is TGTGCCAGCAGTGAGGACAGGAGCACAGATACGCAGTATTTT. It yields the protein CASSEDRSTDTQYF.

The gene calls are TRBV5-4 and TRBJ2-7; 7 bases are shared with TRBD1. V shed 3 bases, J shed 3 bases, and the junction held 9 bases outside the gene matches. CDR3 length equals 15 residues. Germline V gives CDR1 SGHNT, CDR2 YYREEE (reference sequence). The chain's CDR3 is CASSSTGTAVYEQYF. CDR3 bases: TGTGCCAGCAGCTCAACCGGGACAGCCGTCTACGAGCAGTACTTC.

This clone has only a few counts. V usage is TRBV5-4 and J usage is TRBJ2-2; 8 bases match TRBD2. The ends lost 4 bases at V and 4 bases at J; junction bases unmatched: 9. This CDR3 is built from 16 residues. Germline V gene sequence: CDR1 SGHNT, CDR2 YYREEE (reference sequence). The CDR3 nucleotides are TGTGCCAGCAGCCTTGGGGCGGGAGGACTCACCGGGGAGCTGTTTTTT. It yields the protein CASSLGAGGLTGELFF.

DNA for the CDR3: TGTGCCAGCTCGCCGACAGGGGGAAATGAAAAACTGTTTTTT. Its protein is CASSPTGGNEKLFF. The chain combines TRBV18 with TRBJ1-4; 9 positions agree with TRBD1. CDR1 and CDR2 (germline): KGHSH, LQKENI. V was clipped by 6 bases and J by 5 bases; unmatched bases: 4. CDR3 length equals 14 residues.

The V call is TRBV19, the J call TRBJ2-7, with 8 bases lining up with TRBD1. Germline trimming cut 4 bases from V and 2 bases from J; bases unmatched to any gene: 10. The CDR3 runs to 16 residues. Germline V gene sequence: CDR1 LNHDA, CDR2 SQIVND (reference sequence). The CDR3 bases are TGTGCCAGTAGTAGGGCGGTTGGACAGGGCACCTACGAGCAGTACTTC. Translating it yields CASSRAVGQGTYEQYF.

The rearrangement joins TRBV6-2 or TRBV6-3 to TRBJ2-5, with 9 nucleotides matching TRBD2. The CDR3 contains 15 residues. Trimming at V came to 2 bases and at J to 4 bases, leaving 5 bases not matched to a gene. Germline V gene lookup returns CDR1 MNHEY and CDR2 SVGEGT. The CDR3 loop reads CASSYLATSGETQYF. The CDR3 bases are TGTGCCAGCAGTTACCTCGCGACTAGCGGAGAGACCCAGTACTTC.

The genes are TRBV11-2 and TRBJ1-6; no firm D call. The germline V gene has CDR1 SGHAT and CDR2 FQNNGV. The CDR3 length is 14 residues. The V end was cut by 0 bases, the J end by 10 bases, with 10 bases between. CDR3 amino acids: CASSLDAGESPLHF. As DNA, the CDR3 is TGTGCCAGCAGCTTAGATGCGGGTGAATCACCCCTCCACTTT.

A few counts support this clone. V gene TRBV4-2 combines with J gene TRBJ2-1; perhaps TRBD2 as D (5 bases). Looked up from germline, CDR1 is LGHNA and CDR2 is YNFKEQ. The CDR3 spans 13 residues. V dropped 1 base and J dropped 7 bases, with 8 bases sitting between them. In DNA form, the CDR3 reads TGTGCCAGCAGCCAAGGAGGGCGGAATGAGCAGTTCTTC. Protein sequence: CASSQGGRNEQFF.

The chain has TRBV28 and TRBJ2-1; 7 bases are shared with TRBD2. Germline V lookup: CDR1 MDHEN, CDR2 SYDVKM. The length of the CDR3 is 14 residues. Trimming at V came to 8 bases and at J to 3 bases, leaving 7 bases not matched to a gene. In DNA, the CDR3 is TGTGCCAGCTTAGGGAGGGCCCGCTACAATGAGCAGTTCTTC. Residues: CASLGRARYNEQFF.

This chain connects TRBV5-6 to TRBJ2-5; 11 nucleotides align to TRBD2. Germline CDR1 SGHDT, CDR2 YYEEEE. Trimming at V came to 0 bases and at J to 3 bases, leaving 10 bases not matched to a gene. The CDR3 length is 18 residues. This CDR3 reads CASSLDRRLAGGKETQYF. The DNA of the CDR3 is TGTGCCAGCAGCTTGGACCGTCGGCTAGCGGGGGGTAAAGAGACCCAGTACTTC.

V is TRBV19 and J is TRBJ1-5; D is perhaps TRBD1 (5 bases). This CDR3 comprises 14 residues. Germline V gives CDR1 LNHDA, CDR2 SQIVND (reference sequence). V dropped 7 bases and J dropped 0 bases, with 10 bases sitting between them. The CDR3 DNA sequence: TGTGCCAGTAAGGGCAGGGTTAGCAATCAGCCCCAGCATTTT. Its translation: CASKGRVSNQPQHF.

This sequence joins TRBV18 and TRBJ2-4; maybe TRBD2 (5 bases). The CDR3 spans 14 residues. Trimming left V 2 bases short and J 5 bases short, with 10 bases between. The V gene's germline CDR1 is KGHSH and CDR2 LQKENI. CDR3 protein: CASSPYGGQNIQYF. In DNA, the CDR3 is TGTGCCAGCTCACCATACGGAGGCCAAAACATTCAGTACTTC.

V usage is TRBV11-3 and J usage is TRBJ2-2; D is possibly TRBD2 (5 bases). The CDR3 runs 15 residues. Germline lookup yields CDR1 SGHNT and CDR2 YENEEA. The V end was cut by 8 bases, the J end by 2 bases, with 15 bases between. This CDR3 reads CASASGTSNTGELFF. The DNA for the CDR3 is TGTGCCAGCGCAAGCGGTACCTCTAACACCGGGGAGCTGTTTTTT.

The V gene is TRBV6-5, the J gene TRBJ2-5; 8 bases line up with TRBD2. The CDR3 runs to 15 residues. The junction had 9 bases not matched to a gene; V was cut back by 4 bases and J by 5 bases. CDR1 and CDR2 (germline): MNHEY, SVGAGI. CDR3 protein: CASSSRGLAGETQYF. CDR3 DNA sequence: TGTGCCAGCAGTTCACGCGGACTAGCTGGCGAGACCCAGTACTTC.

The chain has TRBV14 and TRBJ1-3; tentative D call: TRBD1 (6 bases). The V gene's germline CDR1 is SGHDN and CDR2 FVKESK. V lost 5 bases and J 2 bases, leaving 10 bases between the germline ends. This CDR3 contains 14 residues. The CDR3 DNA sequence: TGTGCCAGCAGCGGGGCAGGGGCTGGAAACACCATATATTTT. Protein: CASSGAGAGNTIYF.

The chain employs TRBV6-6 and TRBJ1-2, with TRBD1 identical over 12 bases. V lost 6 bases to trimming and J lost 4 bases; unmatched junction nucleotides: 9. CDR1 and CDR2 from the germline V gene are MNHNY and SVGAGI (reference sequence). This CDR3 is 16 amino acids long. The CDR3 nucleotides read TGTGCCAGCAGACTCTCCGGGACAGGGGGCCTCTATGGCTACACCTTC. It yields the protein CASRLSGTGGLYGYTF.

The rearrangement links TRBV6-5 to TRBJ1-2; tentatively, D is TRBD1 (5 bases). Germline V gives CDR1 MNHEY, CDR2 SVGAGI. Trimming shortened V by 2 bases and J by 7 bases, and 11 bases separated the two germline ends. The CDR3 is 13 residues long. CDR3 region: CASSYRRVGGYTF. CDR3 nucleotide sequence: TGTGCCAGCAGTTACCGCAGGGTGGGTGGCTACACCTTC.

The gene calls are TRBV7-3 and TRBJ1-1; 8 nucleotides align to TRBD1. CDR1 SGHTA and CDR2 FQGTGA come from the germline V gene. The CDR3 has 15 residues. V shed 5 bases, J shed 0 bases, and the junction held 5 bases outside the gene matches. CDR3 sequence reads: CASSLTGVLNTEAFF. The CDR3 nucleotides are TGTGCCAGCAGCCTGACAGGGGTGTTGAACACTGAAGCTTTCTTT.

This chain uses TRBV10-1 with TRBJ2-2; D possibly corresponds to TRBD1 (5 bases). Per germline, CDR1 WNHNN and CDR2 SYGVQD (reference sequence). V lost 9 bases and J 1 base, leaving 12 bases between the germline ends. The CDR3 extends over 14 amino acids. The CDR3 region is CARRGGENTGELFF. The CDR3 DNA is TGCGCCAGAAGGGGCGGTGAGAACACCGGGGAGCTGTTTTTT.

The chain combines TRBV5-6 with TRBJ1-5; 10 positions match TRBD1. Germline lookup yields CDR1 SGHDT and CDR2 YYEEEE. The V segment lost 4 bases and the J segment 1 base; nucleotides outside the gene matches: 5. The CDR3 covers 16 residues. The CDR3 spells CASSMDRGASNQPQHF. The CDR3 coding sequence is TGTGCCAGCAGCATGGACAGGGGGGCCAGCAATCAGCCCCAGCATTTT.

The chain joins TRBV30 to TRBJ1-6, with a possible D match to TRBD1 (6 bases). V lost 4 bases and J lost 2, with 12 bases in between. CDR1 and CDR2 from the germline V gene are GTSNPN and SVGIG (reference sequence). The CDR3 totals 15 residues. The CDR3: CAWNGGRTYNSPLHF. DNA for the CDR3: TGTGCCTGGAACGGGGGGCGAACCTATAATTCACCCCTCCACTTT.

This chain uses TRBV18 with TRBJ2-7, with D possibly TRBD2 on 6 matching bases. V was cut by 3 bases and J by 5 bases, with 14 bases left in between. Looked up from germline, CDR1 is KGHSH and CDR2 is LQKENI. The CDR3 extends over 14 amino acids. CDR3 amino acids: CASSPHAGYNEQYF. CDR3 coding DNA: TGTGCCAGCTCACCCCATGCGGGGTACAACGAGCAGTACTTC.